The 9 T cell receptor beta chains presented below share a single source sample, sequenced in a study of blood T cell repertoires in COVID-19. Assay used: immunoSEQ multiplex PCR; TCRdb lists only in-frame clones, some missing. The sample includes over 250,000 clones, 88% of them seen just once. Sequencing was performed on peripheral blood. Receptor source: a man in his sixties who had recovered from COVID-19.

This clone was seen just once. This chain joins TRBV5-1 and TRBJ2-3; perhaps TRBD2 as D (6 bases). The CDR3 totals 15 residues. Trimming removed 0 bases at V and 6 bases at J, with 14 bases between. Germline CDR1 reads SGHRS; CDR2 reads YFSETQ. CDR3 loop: CASSLAVLGRDTQYF. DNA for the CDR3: TGCGCCAGCAGCTTGGCAGTTTTGGGGAGGGATACGCAGTATTTT.

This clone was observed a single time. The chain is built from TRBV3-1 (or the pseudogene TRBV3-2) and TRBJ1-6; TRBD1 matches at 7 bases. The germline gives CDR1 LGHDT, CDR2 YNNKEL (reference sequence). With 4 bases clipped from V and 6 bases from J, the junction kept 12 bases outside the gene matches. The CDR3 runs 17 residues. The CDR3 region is CASSLFRGASGNSPLHF. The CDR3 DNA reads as TGTGCCAGCAGCCTTTTCAGGGGGGCGAGTGGTAATTCACCCCTCCACTTT.

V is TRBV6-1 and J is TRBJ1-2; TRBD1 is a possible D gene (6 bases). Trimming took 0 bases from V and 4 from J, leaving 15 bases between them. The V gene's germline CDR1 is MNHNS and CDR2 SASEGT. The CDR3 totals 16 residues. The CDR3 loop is CASSEADRIWGYGYTF. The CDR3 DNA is TGTGCCAGCAGTGAAGCGGACAGAATATGGGGCTATGGCTACACCTTC.

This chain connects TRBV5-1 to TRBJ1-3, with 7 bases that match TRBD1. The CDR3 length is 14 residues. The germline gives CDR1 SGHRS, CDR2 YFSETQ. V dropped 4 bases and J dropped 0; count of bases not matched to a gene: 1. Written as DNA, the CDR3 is TGCGCCAGCAGCCGGGACAGCTCTGGAAACACCATATATTTT. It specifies CASSRDSSGNTIYF.

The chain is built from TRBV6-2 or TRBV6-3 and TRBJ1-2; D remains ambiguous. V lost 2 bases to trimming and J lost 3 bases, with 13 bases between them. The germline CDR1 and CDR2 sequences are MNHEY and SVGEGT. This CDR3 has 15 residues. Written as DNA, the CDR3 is TGTGCCAGCAGTTACGTCGGCCCGCTAGACTATGGCTACACCTTC. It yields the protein CASSYVGPLDYGYTF.

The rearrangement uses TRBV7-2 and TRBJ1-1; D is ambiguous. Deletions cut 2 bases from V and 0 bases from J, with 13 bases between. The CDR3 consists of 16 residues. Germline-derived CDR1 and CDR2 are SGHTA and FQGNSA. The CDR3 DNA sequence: TGTGCCAGCAGCTTATCGGCACAGTACCTGAACACTGAAGCTTTCTTT. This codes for CASSLSAQYLNTEAFF.

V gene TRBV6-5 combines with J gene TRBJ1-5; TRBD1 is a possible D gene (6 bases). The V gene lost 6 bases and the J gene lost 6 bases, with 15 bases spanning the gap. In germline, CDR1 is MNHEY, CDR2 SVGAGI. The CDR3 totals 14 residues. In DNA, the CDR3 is TGTGCCAGCAGCCCCGCAGGGGACGGTCAGCCCCAGCATTTT. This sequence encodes CASSPAGDGQPQHF.

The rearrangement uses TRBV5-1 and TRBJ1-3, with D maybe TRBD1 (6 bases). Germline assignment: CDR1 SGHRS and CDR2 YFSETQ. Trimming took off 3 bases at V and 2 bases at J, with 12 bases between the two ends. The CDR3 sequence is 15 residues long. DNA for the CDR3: TGCGCCAGCAGCTCGGACAGCCCCACTGGAAACACCATATATTTT. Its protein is CASSSDSPTGNTIYF.

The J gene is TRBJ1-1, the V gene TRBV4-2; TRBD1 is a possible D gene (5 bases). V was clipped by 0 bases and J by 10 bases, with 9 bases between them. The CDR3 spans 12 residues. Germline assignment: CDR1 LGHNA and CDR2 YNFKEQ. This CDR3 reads CASSQDWGGAFF. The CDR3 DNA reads TGTGCCAGCAGCCAAGATTGGGGGGGAGCTTTCTTT.